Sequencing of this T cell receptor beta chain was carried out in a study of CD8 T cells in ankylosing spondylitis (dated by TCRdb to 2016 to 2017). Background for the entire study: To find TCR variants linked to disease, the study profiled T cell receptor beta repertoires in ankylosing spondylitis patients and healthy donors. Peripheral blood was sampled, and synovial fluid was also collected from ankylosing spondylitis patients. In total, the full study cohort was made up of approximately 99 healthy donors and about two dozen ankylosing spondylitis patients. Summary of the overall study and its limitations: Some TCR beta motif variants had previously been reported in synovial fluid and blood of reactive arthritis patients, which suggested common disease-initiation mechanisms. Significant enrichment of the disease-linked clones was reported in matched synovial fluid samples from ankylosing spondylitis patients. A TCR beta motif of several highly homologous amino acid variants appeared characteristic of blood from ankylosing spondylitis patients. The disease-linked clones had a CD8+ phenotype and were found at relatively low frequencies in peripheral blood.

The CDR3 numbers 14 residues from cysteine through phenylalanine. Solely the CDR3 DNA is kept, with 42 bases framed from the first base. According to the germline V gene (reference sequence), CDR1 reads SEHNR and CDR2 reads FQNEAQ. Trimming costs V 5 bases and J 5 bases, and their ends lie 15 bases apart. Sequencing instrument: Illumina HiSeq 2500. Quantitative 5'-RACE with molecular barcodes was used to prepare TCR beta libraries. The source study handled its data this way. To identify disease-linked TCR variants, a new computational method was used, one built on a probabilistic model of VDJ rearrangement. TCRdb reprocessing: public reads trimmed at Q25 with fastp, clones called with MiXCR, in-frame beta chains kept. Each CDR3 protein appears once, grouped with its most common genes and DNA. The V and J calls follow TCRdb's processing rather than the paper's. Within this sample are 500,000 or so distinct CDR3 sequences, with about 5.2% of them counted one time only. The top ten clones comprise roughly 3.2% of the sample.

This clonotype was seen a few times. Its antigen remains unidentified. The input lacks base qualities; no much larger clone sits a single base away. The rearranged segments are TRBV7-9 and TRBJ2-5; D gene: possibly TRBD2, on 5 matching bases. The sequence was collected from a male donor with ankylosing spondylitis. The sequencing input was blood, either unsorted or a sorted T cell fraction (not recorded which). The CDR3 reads CASSLRKPGETQYF. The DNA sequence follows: TGTGCCAGCAGCCTACGAAAACCGGGGGAGACCCAGTACTTC.